The entry that follows covers one T cell receptor beta chain sequence. Its cognate antigen is unknown. Using immunoSEQ multiplex PCR, the repertoire was profiled, and TCRdb retains in-frame clones only, with some absent. This sample has some 170,000 clones, with about 89% found just once. Germline V gene lookup returns CDR1 LNHDA and CDR2 SQIVND (reference sequence). V was cut by 4 bases and J by 8 bases, with 15 bases left in between. The CDR3 covers 14 residues. This record comes from a study of T cell responses to AZD1222 COVID-19 vaccine. Whole-study findings and limits: Clonal diversity was possibly underestimated, and the donors were mostly white British, with more females. Baseline antibody screening turned up just a handful of seropositive AZD1222 recipients. Repertoires were sampled only after the peak T cell response.

The chain is built from TRBV19 and TRBJ1-5; D gene unclear. The source is an adult in good health. The material sequenced was peripheral blood, taken on day 0 of AZD1222 vaccination. The CDR3 nucleotides are TGTGCCAGTAGTAGTCGGCGGGTCCGTGAGCCCCAGCATTTT. It encodes CASSSRRVREPQHF.